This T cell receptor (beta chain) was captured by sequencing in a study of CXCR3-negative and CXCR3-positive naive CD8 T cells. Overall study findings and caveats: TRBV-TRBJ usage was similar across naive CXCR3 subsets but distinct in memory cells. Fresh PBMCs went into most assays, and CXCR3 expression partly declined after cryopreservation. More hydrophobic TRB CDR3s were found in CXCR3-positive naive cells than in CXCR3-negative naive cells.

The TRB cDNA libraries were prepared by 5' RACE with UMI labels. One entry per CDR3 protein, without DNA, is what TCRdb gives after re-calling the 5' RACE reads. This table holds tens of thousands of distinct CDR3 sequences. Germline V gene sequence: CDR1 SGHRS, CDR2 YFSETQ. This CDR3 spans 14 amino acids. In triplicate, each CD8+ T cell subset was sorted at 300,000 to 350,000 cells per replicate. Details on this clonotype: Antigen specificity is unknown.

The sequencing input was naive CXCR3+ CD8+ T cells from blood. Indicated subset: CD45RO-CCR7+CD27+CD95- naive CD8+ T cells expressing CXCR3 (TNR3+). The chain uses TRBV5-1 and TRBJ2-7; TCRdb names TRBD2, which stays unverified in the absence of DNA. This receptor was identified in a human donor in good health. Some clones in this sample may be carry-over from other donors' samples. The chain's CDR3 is CASSLAGGHYEQYF. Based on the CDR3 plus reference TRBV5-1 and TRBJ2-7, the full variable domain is KAGVTQTPRYLIKTRGQQVTLSCSPISGHRSVSWYQQTPGQGLQFLFEYFSETQRNKGNFPGRFSGRQFSNSRSEMNVSTLELGDSALYLCASSLAGGHYEQYFGPGTRLTVT.